Below, one T cell receptor beta chain is given with its context. Its antigen remains unknown. This sample is part of a study of cytomegalovirus exposure and HLA in healthy donors. Study results and limitations: TCR beta V- and J-gene trimming, according to a later analysis, was linked to a missense DCLRE1C variant. Reports showed the classifier diagnosing cytomegalovirus status with high specificity and sensitivity. Researchers reported in a later analysis that common viral pathogens appeared linked to several top clusters. Association with HLA alleles at 0.05 false discovery rate was found for 16,951 TCR beta sequences in a later analysis.

In the PCR, 60 Vbeta and 13 Jbeta primers were used. Assay: immunoSEQ multiplex PCR; the TCRdb copy retains only in-frame clones and omits some. The data show 150,000 to 200,000 clones, with roughly 70% seen just once and about 10% held by the top ten. The receptor was isolated from a man in his thirties or forties in good health and CMV-seropositive. Specimen: PBMCs.

CDR3 in DNA: TGTGCCAGCAGCTTAAGGACAGGGCTTTTGTACGAGCAGTACTTC. It encodes CASSLRTGLLYEQYF. The V and J genes are TRBV7-9 and TRBJ2-7; 8 nucleotides align to TRBD1. CDR3 size: 15 residues. V dropped 2 bases and J dropped 4; count of bases not matched to a gene: 7. Germline CDR1 is SEHNR and CDR2 is FQNEAQ (reference sequence).